Presented here are 2 T cell receptor beta chains from one specimen sequenced in a study of blood T cell repertoires in COVID-19. Libraries were prepared by immunoSEQ multiplex PCR; TCRdb keeps only in-frame clonotypes and omits some of them. The top ten clones hold 6.5% to 9.5% of a sample with a few hundred thousand clones, more than 70% of them seen once. Material: peripheral blood. These receptors originate from a woman in her fifties or sixties who had recovered from COVID-19.

This CDR3 is CSASGPVAKNIQYF. The CDR3 bases are TGCAGTGCCAGTGGGCCCGTAGCCAAAAACATTCAGTACTTC. The chain has TRBV20-1 and TRBJ2-4; D gene unclear. CDR3 length: 14 residues. The germline gives CDR1 DFQATT, CDR2 SNEGSKA (reference sequence). Trimming removed 6 bases at V and 0 bases at J, with 12 bases between.

The chain carries TRBV4-1 and TRBJ2-7; 9 nucleotides line up with TRBD2. CDR3 length equals 15 residues. The V gene's germline CDR1 is MGHRA and CDR2 YSYEKL. The trim removed 1 base at V and 3 bases at J, leaving 4 bases unmatched. As DNA, the CDR3 is TGCGCCAGCAGCCAAGTGGCGACTAGCGGCTACGAGCAGTACTTC. This translates into CASSQVATSGYEQYF.